The sequence of this TCR beta chain was determined in a study of cytomegalovirus exposure and HLA in healthy donors. Amplification used 60 Vbeta primers and 13 Jbeta primers. Clones were sequenced by immunoSEQ multiplex PCR, and TCRdb holds only the in-frame ones, with some missing. The sample records about 110,000 clones, around two thirds being singletons. CDR1 is MNHEY and CDR2 is SMNVEV in the germline V gene (reference sequence). Trimming shortened V by 2 bases and J by 0 bases, and 13 bases separated the two germline ends. This CDR3 has 17 amino acids. V and J are TRBV27 and TRBJ1-4; no clear D gene. This TCR came from a man between 25 and 39 years old in good health and CMV-seropositive. The specimen sequenced was PBMCs. The CDR3 reads CASSLRGGPATNEKLFF. CDR3 bases: TGTGCCAGCAGTTTAAGAGGAGGCCCTGCAACTAATGAAAAACTGTTTTTT. Together with reference TRBV27 and TRBJ1-4, the CDR3 gives the full variable domain: EAQVTQNPRYLITVTGKKLTVTCSQNMNHEYMSWYRQDPGLGLRQIYYSMNVEVTDKGDVPEGYKVSRKEKRNFPLILESPSPNQTSLYFCASSLRGGPATNEKLFFGSGTQLSVL.